The 4 T cell receptor beta chains listed next were all sequenced from one sample in a study of blood T cell repertoires in COVID-19. Libraries were prepared by immunoSEQ multiplex PCR; TCRdb keeps only in-frame clonotypes and omits some of them. Of roughly 250,000 clones listed, 80% to 90% are singletons. Input material: PBMCs or T cells enriched from blood (not recorded which). Receptors were obtained from a woman in her forties or fifties who had recovered from COVID-19.

The chain carries TRBV7-3 and TRBJ2-1, with a possible D match to TRBD2 (6 bases). Germline CDR1 and CDR2: SGHTA and FQGTGA. The germline V and J ends were trimmed by 0 bases and 6 bases, with 15 bases remaining between them. The CDR3 is 16 amino acids. CDR3 nucleotides: TGTGCCAGCAGCTTAACCCCTAGCGACGTTTCCAATGAGCAGTTCTTC. Protein sequence: CASSLTPSDVSNEQFF. Full variable domain (rest looked up from reference TRBV7-3 and TRBJ2-1): GAGVSQTPSNKVTEKGKYVELRCDPISGHTALYWYRQSLGQGPEFLIYFQGTGAADDSGLPNDRFFAVRPEGSVSTLKIQRTERGDSAVYLCASSLTPSDVSNEQFFGPGTRLTVL.

The chain joins TRBV5-1 to TRBJ2-7, with D possibly being TRBD1 (6 bases). The germline CDR1 and CDR2 sequences are SGHRS and YFSETQ. V was pared by 4 bases and J by 4 bases, with 18 bases between. This CDR3 contains 15 residues. The CDR3 is CASSRSQGTFYEQYF. The CDR3 DNA follows: TGCGCCAGCAGCCGGTCACAGGGTACGTTTTACGAGCAGTACTTC.

J is TRBJ2-7 and V is TRBV3-1 (or the pseudogene TRBV3-2), with 11 positions matching TRBD2. With 3 bases clipped from V and 7 bases from J, the junction kept 8 bases outside the gene matches. The CDR3 consists of 15 residues. Per germline, CDR1 LGHDT and CDR2 YNNKEL (reference sequence). The CDR3 DNA is TGTGCCAGCAGCCAGATAGCGGGAGGGCCAGGAGAGCAGTACTTC. It codes for CASSQIAGGPGEQYF.

This clone was detected once. The J gene is TRBJ1-1, the V gene TRBV9; possibly TRBD1 for D (5 bases). With 3 bases removed from V and 2 bases from J, the gap between germline ends came to 11 bases. The CDR3 extends over 14 amino acids. Germline V gene lookup returns CDR1 SGDLS and CDR2 YYNGEE. CDR3: CASSALQANTEAFF. CDR3 nucleotide sequence: TGTGCCAGCAGCGCCTTACAGGCAAACACTGAAGCTTTCTTT.